The sequence of this TCR beta chain was determined in a study of regulatory dendritic cells for organ transplantation. Findings of the study overall: Regulatory dendritic cells appeared to expand memory CD8+ clones less than mature ones. Naive T cells showed high diversity, memory cells less, memory CD8+ least. Alloreactive memory CD8+ T cell pools varied considerably between individuals.

Memory T cells were CD45RO+, naive were CD45RA+, sorted by FACS. The protocol was immunoSEQ multiplex PCR, while the TCRdb copy is restricted to in-frame clones and leaves out a portion. The table lists under 50,000 clones, approximately 90% of them singletons. With regard to this clone: Its target is not known.

The sequenced sample was naive CD8+ T cells from blood. Subset here: CD45RA+ naive T cells. This sequence was found in a human donor in good health.

The CDR3 loop reads CASREVTGRTGELFF. The CDR3 DNA reads as TGTGCCAGCCGCGAGGTAACAGGGCGAACCGGGGAGCTGTTTTTT. The V and J genes are TRBV28 and TRBJ2-2; D may be TRBD1 (6 bases). The CDR3 has 15 amino acids. CDR1 MDHEN and CDR2 SYDVKM come from the germline V gene. Trimming stripped 8 bases from V and 5 bases from J, with 18 bases between.